What follows are 26 T cell receptor beta chains derived from one specimen sequenced in a study of T cells in Graves' hyperthyroidism and ophthalmopathy. Regions amplified from RNA transcripts were the TCR beta CDR3 regions. Initially, a first-round RT-PCR of the TCR CDR3 employed the HTBI primer set. TCRdb independently ran MiXCR on the multiplex PCR reads; one entry per CDR3 protein. The sample includes 500,000 to 650,000 distinct CDR3 sequences, approximately 17% of them seen just once. Sequencing input: blood. These receptors were collected from a woman under 30 with Graves' ophthalmopathy.

This clonotype was counted many times. This rearrangement joins TRBV6-4 to TRBJ1-1, with 10 bases aligning to TRBD1. The V gene end was trimmed by 2 bases and the J gene end by 1 base; junction bases not matched to a gene: 4. CDR3 size: 16 residues. Germline CDR1 is MRHNA and CDR2 is SNTAGT. The DNA of the CDR3 is TGTGCCAGCAGTGACCCAGGGACAGGGGAGAACACTGAAGCTTTCTTT. This codes for CASSDPGTGENTEAFF.

The table lists this clonotype with many counts. The chain carries TRBV7-9 and TRBJ1-1, with 7 bases matching TRBD1. V gave up 7 bases and J gave up 4 bases; unmatched junction bases: 9. The CDR3 loop spans 14 amino acids. Germline V gives CDR1 SEHNR, CDR2 FQNEAQ (reference sequence). CDR3 in amino acids: CASIPGDSVTEAFF. The CDR3 nucleotides are TGTGCCAGCATTCCCGGGGACAGTGTCACTGAAGCTTTCTTT.

This clonotype was seen only a few times. The rearrangement uses TRBV5-1 and TRBJ2-5, with TRBD2 matching over 7 bases. The length of the CDR3 is 14 residues. J lost 4 bases, V lost 2 bases, and 5 bases had no gene match. CDR1 SGHRS and CDR2 YFSETQ come from the germline V gene. The CDR3 is CASSFPGRAETQYF. Here the CDR3 DNA reads TGCGCCAGCAGCTTTCCAGGGAGGGCAGAGACCCAGTACTTC.

The chain employs TRBV4-1 and TRBJ1-2, with D unresolved. With 7 bases removed from V and 4 bases from J, the gap between germline ends came to 19 bases. CDR3 size: 15 residues. Germline-derived CDR1 and CDR2 are MGHRA and YSYEKL. DNA of the CDR3: TGCGCCAGCACCCCCCGATGGTGGGCGACCTATGGCTACACCTTC. Protein product: CASTPRWWATYGYTF.

On this clonotype: This may arise from a read error, as a much more abundant clone is one base away. This chain connects TRBV28 to TRBJ2-4; D unresolved. This CDR3 has 13 amino acids. The germline gives CDR1 MDHEN, CDR2 SYDVKM. Trimming took off 2 bases at V and 9 bases at J, with 11 bases between the two ends. Here the CDR3 reads CASSLSGESIQYF. The CDR3 nucleotides read TGTGCCAGCAGTTTAAGTGGGGAAAGCATTCAGTACTTC.

V usage is TRBV18 and J usage is TRBJ2-1; D remains ambiguous. CDR3 length: 13 amino acids. The ends were cut back, 3 bases at V and 6 bases at J, with 9 bases in the middle. Germline V gives CDR1 KGHSH, CDR2 LQKENI. As DNA, the CDR3 is TGTGCCAGCTCACCTTCGCACGGCAATGAGCAGTTCTTC. This encodes CASSPSHGNEQFF.

This clonotype was picked up many times. The rearrangement uses TRBV7-8 and TRBJ2-1; maybe TRBD1 (5 bases). V was trimmed by 4 bases and J by 6 bases, leaving 13 bases between them. The germline V gene has CDR1 SGHVS and CDR2 FQNEAQ. This CDR3 contains 14 residues. The CDR3 here is CASSSHSGSNEQFF. In nucleotides, the CDR3 is TGTGCCAGCAGCTCCCATTCAGGGTCCAATGAGCAGTTCTTC.

This clonotype was seen at least ten times. The chain is built from TRBV10-3 and TRBJ2-7, with D perhaps being TRBD1 or TRBD2 (5 bases each). The CDR3 is made up of 14 amino acids. Trimming stripped 3 bases from V and 7 bases from J, with 16 bases between. Germline loops: CDR1 ENHRY, CDR2 SYGVKD. Here the CDR3 reads CAISDPGPPGEQYF. CDR3 nucleotide sequence: TGTGCCATCAGTGATCCGGGACCCCCGGGGGAGCAGTACTTC.

In its sample, this clonotype was seen many times. V usage is TRBV30 and J usage is TRBJ2-5; D not resolved. CDR3 length: 13 amino acids. With 3 bases removed from V and 1 base from J, the gap between germline ends came to 9 bases. CDR1 is GTSNPN and CDR2 is SVGIG in the germline V gene (reference sequence). In nucleotides, the CDR3 is TGTGCCTGGAGCCCCGTCCCCCAAGAGACCCAGTACTTC. Translated: CAWSPVPQETQYF.

This rearrangement joins TRBV30 to TRBJ1-2; D is uncertain. The V gene lost 0 bases and the J gene lost 3 bases, with 8 bases spanning the gap. There are 13 residues in the CDR3. Germline CDR1 reads GTSNPN; CDR2 reads SVGIG (reference sequence). CDR3 sequence: CAWSVRLDYGYTF. DNA of the CDR3: TGTGCCTGGAGTGTACGGTTGGACTATGGCTACACCTTC.

This clonotype was seen only a few times. The CDR3 spells CASSLGSGTGTETQYF. CDR3 DNA sequence: TGCGCCAGCAGCTTGGGATCCGGGACAGGGACAGAGACCCAGTACTTC. The chain is built from TRBV5-1 and TRBJ2-5; TRBD1 matches at 9 bases. Germline V gene data show CDR1 as SGHRS and CDR2 as YFSETQ. This CDR3 spans 16 amino acids. The V segment lost 0 bases and the J segment 4 bases; nucleotides outside the gene matches: 7.

This clonotype has a count of ten or more. The rearrangement uses TRBV12-3 or TRBV12-4 and TRBJ2-1; TRBD2 agrees at 9 bases. Losses at the gene ends were 8 bases for V and 4 bases for J; bases not matched to a gene: 18. The CDR3 has 18 residues. The DNA of the CDR3 is TGTGCCAGCGGTGATAAGCGGGAGGAAATTTCGATTTACAATGAGCAGTTCTTC. It encodes CASGDKREEISIYNEQFF.

This clonotype was seen many times. The chain has TRBV3-1 and TRBJ2-1; 11 nucleotides match TRBD2. Germline V gene data show CDR1 as LGHDT and CDR2 as YNNKEL (reference sequence). The CDR3 length is 16 residues. Unmatched junction bases numbered 3, after V lost 5 bases and J lost 0 bases. In nucleotides, the CDR3 is TGTGCCAGCAGCTCCACTAGCGGGGGCTCCTACAATGAGCAGTTCTTC. This gives the protein CASSSTSGGSYNEQFF.

The V and J genes are TRBV6-1 and TRBJ1-2; no definite D call. The CDR3 has 15 residues. The V and J ends lost 2 bases and 0 bases respectively, with 10 bases between them. Germline loops: CDR1 MNHNS, CDR2 SASEGT. The CDR3 region is CASSETKYSNYGYTF. CDR3 nucleotides: TGTGCCAGCAGTGAAACCAAGTACTCTAACTATGGCTACACCTTC.

This clonotype was detected only a few times. This chain joins TRBV29-1 and TRBJ1-3; D unclear. V lost 7 bases and J lost 2, with 12 bases in between. The CDR3 runs to 13 residues. Germline values: CDR1 SQVTM, CDR2 ANQGSEA. The CDR3 nucleotides read TGCAGCGGTCGCCGTCGCCCTGGAAACACCATATATTTT. It is translated as CSGRRRPGNTIYF. Together with reference TRBV29-1 and TRBJ1-3, the CDR3 gives the full variable domain: SAVISQKPSRDICQRGTSLTIQCQVDSQVTMMFWYRQQPGQSLTLIATANQGSEATYESGFVIDKFPISRPNLTFSTLTVSNMSPEDSSIYLCSGRRRPGNTIYFGEGSWLTVV.

The chain combines TRBV27 with TRBJ1-2; the D gene is possibly TRBD1 (6 bases). The CDR3 has 16 amino acids. Trimming stripped 2 bases from V and 4 bases from J, with 17 bases between. Germline assignment: CDR1 MNHEY and CDR2 SMNVEV (reference sequence). CDR3 DNA sequence: TGTGCCAGCAGTTTAGCGGGGGGGCAGGGACGCTATGGCTACACCTTC. The encoded protein is CASSLAGGQGRYGYTF.

This clonotype occurred many times. The chain is built from TRBV5-1 and TRBJ1-1, with D possibly being TRBD1 (6 bases). V lost 4 bases and J 7 bases, leaving 17 bases between the germline ends. The CDR3 covers 14 residues. From germline, CDR1 is SGHRS and CDR2 YFSETQ. CDR3 loop: CASSTGQSWGEAFF. In DNA form, the CDR3 reads TGCGCCAGCAGCACCGGACAGTCCTGGGGTGAAGCTTTCTTT.

This clonotype was seen many times. The CDR3 nucleotides read TGTGCCAGCAGTCCCCGGCGGGTCTCGAATCATGGCTACACCTTC. Amino acid sequence: CASSPRRVSNHGYTF. The rearrangement links TRBV12-3 or TRBV12-4 to TRBJ1-2; D is uncertain. Trimming cost V 5 bases and J 6 bases, with 19 bases left between them. The CDR3 contains 15 residues.

The sample holds a few counts of this clonotype. The genes are TRBV20-1 and TRBJ2-7; TRBD1 matches at 7 bases. J lost 3 bases, V lost 4 bases, and 12 bases had no gene match. The germline CDR1 and CDR2 sequences are DFQATT and SNEGSKA (reference sequence). The CDR3 consists of 15 residues. The CDR3 nucleotides read TGCAGTGCTATCCCTCCCGGGGCAGGGGGCTACGAGCAGTACTTC. Translating it yields CSAIPPGAGGYEQYF.

Details on this clonotype: It may be a read error: a sequence one base away is much more abundant. This chain uses TRBV28 with TRBJ1-1; 8 positions match TRBD1. The CDR3 is 16 residues long. Germline CDR1 and CDR2: MDHEN and SYDVKM. V was pared by 5 bases and J by 3 bases, with 11 bases of the junction left unmatched. The CDR3 reads CASSPHNRGRDTEAFF. DNA of the CDR3: TGTGCCAGCAGTCCCCACAACAGGGGGAGGGACACTGAAGCTTTCTTT.

The V gene is TRBV7-9, the J gene TRBJ2-5; TRBD1 agrees at 7 bases. Per germline, CDR1 SEHNR and CDR2 FQNEAQ (reference sequence). V gave up 6 bases and J gave up 1 base; unmatched junction bases: 20. The CDR3 is made up of 19 amino acids. The CDR3, as DNA: TGTGCCAGCAGTCACATACCCCTGAGGACAGGTCGAGTCCAAGAGACCCAGTACTTC. It specifies CASSHIPLRTGRVQETQYF.

This clonotype showed up many times. The chain is built from TRBV11-1 and TRBJ1-2; the D is unclear. CDR3 length: 15 residues. Germline values: CDR1 SGHAT, CDR2 FQDESV (reference sequence). V was trimmed by 2 bases and J by 4 bases, leaving 14 bases between them. The CDR3 is CASSLKAGSAYGYTF. CDR3 bases: TGTGCCAGCAGCTTAAAGGCGGGGTCGGCCTATGGCTACACCTTC.

This sequence joins TRBV30 and TRBJ2-5, with 8 bases matching TRBD2. Germline CDR1 reads GTSNPN; CDR2 reads SVGIG (reference sequence). The V segment lost 0 bases and the J segment 0 bases; nucleotides outside the gene matches: 9. This CDR3 region has 17 residues. CDR3 sequence: CAWSVQSGGVYQETQYF. In nucleotides, the CDR3 is TGTGCCTGGAGTGTGCAATCCGGGGGGGTGTACCAAGAGACCCAGTACTTC.

This clonotype was picked up many times. The CDR3 DNA is TGTGCCAGCAGCTTAGAACAGAACTCTGGAAACACCATATATTTT. This codes for CASSLEQNSGNTIYF. The chain carries TRBV13 and TRBJ1-3; D unclear. V lost 1 base and J 0 bases, leaving 7 bases between the germline ends. Germline values: CDR1 PRHDT, CDR2 FYEKMQ (reference sequence). The CDR3 has 15 amino acids.

This clonotype was observed at least ten times. V and J are TRBV7-2 and TRBJ2-4; 7 bases match TRBD2. CDR1 is SGHTA, CDR2 FQGNSA, per germline. This CDR3 is built from 13 residues. DNA for the CDR3: TGTGCTACGGCCGGGGGGTCCAAAAACATTCAGTACTTC. Its protein is CATAGGSKNIQYF.

V is TRBV3-1 and J is TRBJ1-2; TRBD1 agrees at 8 bases. Trimming at V came to 7 bases and at J to 4 bases, leaving 11 bases not matched to a gene. This CDR3 is built from 15 residues. The germline V gene has CDR1 LGHDT and CDR2 YNNKEL (reference sequence). Here the CDR3 DNA reads TGTGCCAGCAACCCCGGACAGGGCGCCTCCTATGGCTACACCTTC. It specifies CASNPGQGASYGYTF.